The clone carrying this T cell receptor (beta chain) came up a few times. This sample was included in a study of T cells in Graves' hyperthyroidism and ophthalmopathy. Amplification yielded TCR beta CDR3 regions, with RNA transcripts as the source. When the TCR CDR3 underwent first-round RT-PCR, the HTBI primer set was used. TCRdb re-analysed the multiplex PCR reads in MiXCR, keeping a single row per CDR3 protein. In the table there are 300,000 to 400,000 distinct CDR3 sequences, approximately 17% of which are singletons. Trimming shortened V by 5 bases and J by 11 bases, and 19 bases separated the two germline ends. The V gene's germline CDR1 is SEHNR and CDR2 FQNEAQ (reference sequence). This CDR3 comprises 15 residues. Exclusion of patients followed from uncontrolled infection, other autoimmune disease, pregnancy or lactation.

The receptor was derived from a man younger than 30 with Graves' ophthalmopathy. Sequenced sample: blood. The chain carries TRBV7-9 and TRBJ1-6, with D maybe TRBD1 (6 bases). DNA for the CDR3: TGTGCCAGCAGCGGGGGCAGGGGACCGCATCCACCCCTCCACTTT. The encoded protein is CASSGGRGPHPPLHF.